Listed here is a single T cell receptor (beta chain). The record originates from a study of T cell responses to AZD1222 COVID-19 vaccine. Researchers grouped second doses given at about 4 or about 12 weeks into one pool. V gave up 5 bases and J gave up 3 bases; unmatched junction bases: 5. Germline loops: CDR1 MNHEY, CDR2 SVGAGI. This CDR3 contains 15 residues. Clones were read by immunoSEQ multiplex PCR, and TCRdb kept only the in-frame ones, dropping some. This table holds about 110,000 clones, roughly 87% found once. The material sequenced was peripheral blood, taken 28 days after the second AZD1222 dose. The clonotype originates from an adult who received the AZD1222 COVID-19 vaccine. This sequence joins TRBV6-5 and TRBJ2-3, with 10 bases matching TRBD1. The DNA of the CDR3 is TGTGCCAGCAGTCGACAGGGGGCCTCGACAGATACGCAGTATTTT. Residues: CASSRQGASTDTQYF.